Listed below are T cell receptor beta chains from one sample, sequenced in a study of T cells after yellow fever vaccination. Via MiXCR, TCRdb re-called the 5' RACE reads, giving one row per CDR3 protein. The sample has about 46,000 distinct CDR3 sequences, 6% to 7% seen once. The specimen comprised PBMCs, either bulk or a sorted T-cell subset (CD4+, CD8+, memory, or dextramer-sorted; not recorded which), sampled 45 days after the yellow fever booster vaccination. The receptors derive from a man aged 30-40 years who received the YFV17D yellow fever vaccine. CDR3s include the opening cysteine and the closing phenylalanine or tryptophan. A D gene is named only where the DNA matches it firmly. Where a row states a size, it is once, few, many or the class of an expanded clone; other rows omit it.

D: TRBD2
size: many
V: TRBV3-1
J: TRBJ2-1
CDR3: CASSLGLDNEQFF
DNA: TGTGCCAGCAGCCTGGGACTAGACAATGAGCAGTTCTTC

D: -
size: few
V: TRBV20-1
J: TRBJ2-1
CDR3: CSAREGARRYNEQFF
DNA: TGCAGTGCTAGAGAGGGGGCGCGTAGGTACAATGAGCAGTTCTTC

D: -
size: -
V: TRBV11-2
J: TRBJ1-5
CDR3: CASSLPNQPQHF
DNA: TGTGCCAGCAGCTTACCCAATCAGCCCCAGCATTTT

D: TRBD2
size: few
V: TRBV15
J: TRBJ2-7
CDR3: CATSPSFGLAGSEQYF
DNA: TGTGCCACCAGCCCTTCATTTGGGCTAGCGGGATCCGAGCAGTACTTC

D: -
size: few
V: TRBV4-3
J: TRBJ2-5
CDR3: CASSQEARERETQYF
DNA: TGCGCCAGCAGCCAAGAGGCCCGGGAGCGGGAGACCCAGTACTTC

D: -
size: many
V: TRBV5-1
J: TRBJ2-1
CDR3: CASSTLAASPYNEQFF
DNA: TGCGCCAGCAGCACCCTCGCGGCCTCGCCCTACAATGAGCAGTTCTTC

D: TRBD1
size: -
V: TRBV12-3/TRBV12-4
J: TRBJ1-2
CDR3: CTSSYYSLRDSHNYGYTF
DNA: TGTACCAGCAGTTATTACTCGCTCCGGGACAGCCATAACTATGGCTACACCTTC

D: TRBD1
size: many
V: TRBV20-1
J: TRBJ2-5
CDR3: CSATNLQGLGETQYF
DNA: TGCAGTGCTACGAACCTACAGGGGCTCGGAGAGACCCAGTACTTC

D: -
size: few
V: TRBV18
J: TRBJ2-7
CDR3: CASSPRGPLDAYEQYF
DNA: TGTGCCAGCTCACCAAGGGGCCCATTAGACGCGTACGAGCAGTACTTC

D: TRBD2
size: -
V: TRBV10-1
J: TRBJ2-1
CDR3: CASTPPPFSGGDNEQFF
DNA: TGCGCCAGCACTCCCCCCCCCTTTAGCGGGGGAGACAATGAGCAGTTCTTC

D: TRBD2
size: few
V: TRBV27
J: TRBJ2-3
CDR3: CASRGGLALTDTQYF
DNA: TGTGCCAGCAGGGGAGGGCTAGCGCTCACAGATACGCAGTATTTT

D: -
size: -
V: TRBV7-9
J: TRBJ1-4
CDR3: CASSGWVANEKLFF
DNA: TGTGCCAGCAGCGGCTGGGTGGCTAATGAAAAACTGTTTTTT

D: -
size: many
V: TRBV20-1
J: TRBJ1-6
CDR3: CSARDRGGSYNSPLHF
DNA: TGCAGTGCTAGAGATCGGGGTGGCTCCTATAATTCACCCCTCCACTTT

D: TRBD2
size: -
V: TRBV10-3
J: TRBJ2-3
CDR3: CAISREIAGVGTDTQYF
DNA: TGTGCCATCAGTAGGGAAATAGCGGGAGTTGGTACAGATACGCAGTATTTT

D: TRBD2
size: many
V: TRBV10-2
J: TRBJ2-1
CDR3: CASSEWGGASYNEQFF
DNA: TGCGCCAGCAGTGAGTGGGGAGGGGCCTCCTACAATGAGCAGTTCTTC

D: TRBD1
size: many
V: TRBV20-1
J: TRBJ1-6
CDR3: CSSRQGRTSYNSPLHF
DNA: TGCAGTTCTCGACAGGGGAGGACCTCCTATAATTCACCCCTCCACTTT

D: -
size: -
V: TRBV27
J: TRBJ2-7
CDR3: CASSLRRDSYEQYF
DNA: TGTGCCAGCAGTTTACGGCGGGACTCCTACGAGCAGTACTTC

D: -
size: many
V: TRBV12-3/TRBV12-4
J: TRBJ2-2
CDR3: CASSLGGAETSGELFF
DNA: TGTGCCAGCAGTTTGGGGGGTGCTGAAACGTCCGGGGAGCTGTTTTTT

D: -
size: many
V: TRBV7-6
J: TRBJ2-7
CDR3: CASSSDKVSYEQYF
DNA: TGTGCCAGCAGCTCGGACAAAGTTTCCTACGAGCAGTACTTC

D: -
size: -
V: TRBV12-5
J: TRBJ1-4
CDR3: CASGLGVQVEKLFF
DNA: TGTGCTAGTGGTTTGGGGGTGCAGGTTGAAAAACTGTTTTTT

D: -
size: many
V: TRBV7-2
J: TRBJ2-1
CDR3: CASVSGSSYNEQFF
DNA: TGTGCCAGCGTAAGCGGGTCCTCCTACAATGAGCAGTTCTTC

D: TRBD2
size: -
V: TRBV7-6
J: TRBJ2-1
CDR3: CASSSRDYRDEQFF
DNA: TGTGCCAGCAGCTCACGGGACTATAGGGATGAGCAGTTCTTC

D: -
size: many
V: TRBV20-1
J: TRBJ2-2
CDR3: CSASLFTGELFF
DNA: TGCAGTGCTAGTTTGTTCACCGGGGAGCTGTTTTTT

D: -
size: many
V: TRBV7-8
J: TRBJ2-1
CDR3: CASSPGGNEQFF
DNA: TGTGCCAGCAGCCCAGGAGGGAATGAGCAGTTCTTC

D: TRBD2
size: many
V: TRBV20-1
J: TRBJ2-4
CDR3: CSASPSGGNSIQYF
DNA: TGCAGTGCTAGTCCTTCGGGGGGTAATAGCATTCAGTACTTC

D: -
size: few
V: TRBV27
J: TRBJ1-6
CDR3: CASREATGSGNSPLHF
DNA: TGTGCCAGCAGGGAAGCAACAGGGTCAGGCAATTCACCCCTCCACTTT

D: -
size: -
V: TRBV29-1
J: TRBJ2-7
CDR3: CSVSHGNYEQYF
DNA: TGCAGCGTCTCCCATGGGAACTACGAGCAGTACTTC

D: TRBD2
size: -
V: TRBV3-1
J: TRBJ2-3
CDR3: CASSQGGRGPDTQYF
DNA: TGTGCCAGCAGCCAAGGAGGGAGGGGCCCAGATACGCAGTATTTT

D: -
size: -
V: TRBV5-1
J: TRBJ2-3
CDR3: CASSLDPARGDTQYF
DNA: TGCGCCAGCAGCTTGGACCCAGCCCGGGGAGATACGCAGTATTTT

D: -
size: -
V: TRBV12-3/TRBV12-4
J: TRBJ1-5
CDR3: CASSLTMNQPQHF
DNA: TGTGCCAGCAGTTTAACCATGAATCAGCCCCAGCATTTT

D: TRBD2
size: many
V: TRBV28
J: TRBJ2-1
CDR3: CASTRDSTGGREQFF
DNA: TGTGCCAGCACCCGGGACTCGACGGGAGGGCGGGAGCAGTTCTTC

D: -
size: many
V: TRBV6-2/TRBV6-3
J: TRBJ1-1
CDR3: CAIKEAGSTMNTEAFF
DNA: TGTGCCATCAAGGAGGCCGGAAGCACCATGAACACTGAAGCTTTCTTT

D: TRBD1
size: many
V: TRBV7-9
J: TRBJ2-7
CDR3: CASSDSLDRPGEQYF
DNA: TGTGCCAGCAGCGATAGCCTGGACAGGCCGGGGGAGCAGTACTTC

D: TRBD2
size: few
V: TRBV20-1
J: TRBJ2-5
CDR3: CSARVPAGGFQETQYF
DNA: TGCAGTGCTAGAGTACCAGCGGGGGGGTTTCAAGAGACCCAGTACTTC

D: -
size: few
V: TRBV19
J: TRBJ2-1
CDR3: CASSIFRGNYNEQFF
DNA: TGTGCCAGTAGTATTTTTCGCGGGAACTACAATGAGCAGTTCTTC

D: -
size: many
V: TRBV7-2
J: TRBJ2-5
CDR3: CASSLMTETQYF
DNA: TGTGCCAGCAGCTTAATGACAGAGACCCAGTACTTC

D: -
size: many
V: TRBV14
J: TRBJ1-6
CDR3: CASSQADRKNSPLHF
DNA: TGTGCCAGCAGCCAAGCTGACAGGAAGAATTCACCCCTCCACTTT

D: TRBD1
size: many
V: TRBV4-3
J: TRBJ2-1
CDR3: CASSRYGTGVPYNEQFF
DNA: TGCGCCAGCAGCCGATACGGGACAGGGGTACCCTACAATGAGCAGTTCTTC